These 18 T cell receptor beta chains came from one sample sequenced in a study of blood T cell repertoires in COVID-19 (dated by TCRdb to the early 2020s). Libraries came from the immunoSEQ multiplex PCR assay. Held by TCRdb, this immuneACCESS table contains in-frame sequences only and omits some clones. Under half of the omission traces to an unresolved V gene where checked; the cause of the rest is unknown. The sample has fewer than 250,000 clones on record, 83% of them singletons. Roughly 2.7% of the sample is held by the ten biggest clonotypes. Sequencing was carried out using peripheral blood. The origin of the receptors is a woman aged 40-49 years with active or convalescent COVID-19.

This clone has just one count. Relative to the germline gene, one junction end is altered; a read error may explain this. The chain combines TRBV5-1 with TRBJ2-5; maybe TRBD2 (6 bases). CDR3 length equals 14 residues. Per germline, CDR1 SGHRS and CDR2 YFSETQ. The CDR3 DNA follows: TGCGCCAGCAGTTTGGGGGGAGACCGAGAGACCCAGTACTTC. It codes for CASSLGGDRETQYF.

The genes are TRBV28 and TRBJ1-2; 10 bases agree with TRBD1. The CDR3 is made up of 18 amino acids. The trim removed 5 bases at V and 1 base at J, leaving 13 bases unmatched. Germline values: CDR1 MDHEN, CDR2 SYDVKM. CDR3 DNA: TGTGCCAGCAGTAGCGTAGACAGGGGGCGAAAGGATAACTATGGCTACACCTTC. This gives the protein CASSSVDRGRKDNYGYTF.

The rearrangement uses TRBV4-3 and TRBJ2-2; 12 bases are a match to TRBD2. V lost 0 bases to trimming and J lost 5 bases; unmatched junction nucleotides: 4. The CDR3 extends over 17 amino acids. The germline CDR1 and CDR2 sequences are LGHNA and YSLEER. The CDR3 DNA reads as TGCGCCAGCAGCCAAGAGGCTAGCGGGGGGGTAACCGGGGAGCTGTTTTTT. Amino acid sequence: CASSQEASGGVTGELFF.

The chain carries TRBV9 and TRBJ2-3; 10 bases agree with TRBD2. Germline lookup yields CDR1 SGDLS and CDR2 YYNGEE. V dropped 0 bases and J dropped 1; count of bases not matched to a gene: 8. CDR3 length: 18 residues. CDR3 sequence reads: CASSVEAGGPGGTDTQYF. Here the CDR3 DNA reads TGTGCCAGCAGCGTAGAAGCGGGGGGGCCGGGTGGCACAGATACGCAGTATTTT.

CDR3 sequence: CAWNIAEGYTF. CDR3 sequence (DNA): TGTGCCTGGAACATCGCTGAAGGCTACACCTTC. V usage is TRBV30 and J usage is TRBJ1-2; D remains ambiguous. The germline V gene has CDR1 GTSNPN and CDR2 SVGIG (reference sequence). This CDR3 is built from 11 residues. Trimming removed 4 bases from V and 8 bases from J, with 11 bases in between.

The chain carries TRBV19 and TRBJ1-5, with D possibly matching TRBD1 (5 bases). The CDR3 length is 17 residues. The germline V and J ends were trimmed by 6 bases and 0 bases, with 18 bases remaining between them. Germline lookup yields CDR1 LNHDA and CDR2 SQIVND (reference sequence). The CDR3 sequence: CASRDAQRGGSNQPQHF. The CDR3 DNA is TGTGCCAGTAGAGACGCGCAGCGGGGGGGTAGCAATCAGCCCCAGCATTTT. The complete variable domain, with remaining parts taken from reference TRBV19 and TRBJ1-5, reads DGGITQSPKYLFRKEGQNVTLSCEQNLNHDAMYWYRQDPGQGLRLIYYSQIVNDFQKGDIAEGYSVSREKKESFPLTVTSAQKNPTAFYLCASRDAQRGGSNQPQHFGDGTRLSIL.

The V call is TRBV6-5, the J call TRBJ1-2; D is unclear. The germline V gene has CDR1 MNHEY and CDR2 SVGAGI. This CDR3 comprises 15 residues. V lost 0 bases to trimming and J lost 4 bases, with 12 bases between them. CDR3: CASSYSAGLGYGYTF. CDR3 DNA: TGTGCCAGCAGTTACTCAGCCGGGTTGGGCTATGGCTACACCTTC.

The chain is built from TRBV7-9 and TRBJ2-5; perhaps TRBD1 as D (7 bases). The V end lost 7 bases, the J end lost 4 bases, and 19 bases lay between the germline ends. Germline CDR1 is SEHNR and CDR2 is FQNEAQ (reference sequence). This CDR3 spans 15 amino acids. The CDR3 here is CASTRGAGGTETQYF. Here the CDR3 DNA reads TGTGCCAGCACCCGCGGGGCAGGGGGGACAGAGACCCAGTACTTC.

The rearrangement links TRBV28 to TRBJ2-2; D uncertain. V lost 1 base, J lost 7 bases, and 7 bases lay in between. Per germline, CDR1 MDHEN and CDR2 SYDVKM. The CDR3 has 13 amino acids. The DNA for the CDR3 is TGTGCCAGCAGTTTATCCCAGGTCGGGGAGCTGTTTTTT. This translates into CASSLSQVGELFF.

The rearrangement uses TRBV5-8 and TRBJ1-2; D not resolved. The CDR3 has 13 amino acids. V was shortened by 3 bases and J by 7 bases, with 13 bases between the two germline ends. Germline V gene data show CDR1 as SGHTS and CDR2 as YDEGEE. The CDR3 spells CASSSVLRGGYTF. As DNA, the CDR3 is TGTGCCAGCAGCTCCGTATTACGGGGTGGCTACACCTTC.

This clone was seen a single time. The chain couples TRBV18 to TRBJ1-1; D remains unclear. The V and J ends lost 0 bases and 8 bases respectively, with 13 bases between them. Germline V gene data show CDR1 as KGHSH and CDR2 as LQKENI. The CDR3 length is 14 residues. The CDR3 sequence is CASSPPSRSEEAFF. CDR3 in DNA: TGTGCCAGCTCACCACCTTCTCGGAGTGAAGAAGCTTTCTTT.

The J gene is TRBJ1-6, the V gene TRBV9, with D uncertain. Germline CDR1 SGDLS, CDR2 YYNGEE. This CDR3 has 16 residues. V dropped 4 bases and J dropped 0 bases, with 11 bases sitting between them. The CDR3 is CASSIGSSSYNSPLHF. The DNA of the CDR3 is TGTGCCAGCAGCATCGGGTCCTCCTCCTATAATTCACCCCTCCACTTT.

This clone was detected once. The chain joins TRBV19 to TRBJ1-3; no clear D gene. The CDR3 consists of 16 residues. Germline-derived CDR1 and CDR2 are LNHDA and SQIVND (reference sequence). Trimming cost V 3 bases and J 0 bases, with 12 bases left between them. The CDR3 DNA is TGTGCCAGTAGTATTGGTCGACTGAACTCTGGAAACACCATATATTTT. Residues: CASSIGRLNSGNTIYF.

The chain combines TRBV28 with TRBJ1-2; 8 positions match TRBD1. The junction had 7 bases not matched to a gene; V was cut back by 5 bases and J by 8 bases. Germline CDR1 MDHEN, CDR2 SYDVKM. The CDR3 spans 13 residues. DNA for the CDR3: TGTGCCAGCAGTCAGGACAGGGTGGCCGGCTACACCTTC. Protein: CASSQDRVAGYTF.

Comments on this clone: Distinct nucleotide sequences in the sample also encode this CDR3. The chain combines TRBV19 with TRBJ1-2; 8 nucleotides line up with TRBD1. The CDR3 is 14 residues long. J gave up 4 bases and V 1 base, and 2 bases lay outside the gene matches. Germline CDR1 LNHDA, CDR2 SQIVND (reference sequence). Here the CDR3 DNA reads TGTGCCAGTAGTATAGGGCAGGGGGCCTATGGCTACACCTTC. It translates to CASSIGQGAYGYTF.

CDR3 DNA sequence: TGTGCCAGCAGGGACAGGGTGGACTATGGCTACACCTTC. As protein: CASRDRVDYGYTF. The chain has TRBV3-1 (or the pseudogene TRBV3-2) and TRBJ1-2; 8 bases map to TRBD1. CDR1 and CDR2 from the germline V gene are LGHDT and YNNKEL (reference sequence). The CDR3 spans 13 residues. J lost 3 bases, V lost 6 bases, and 3 bases had no gene match.

V and J are TRBV7-9 and TRBJ1-2; 7 nucleotides line up with TRBD1. The CDR3 spans 16 residues. V lost 0 bases to trimming and J lost 3 bases; unmatched junction nucleotides: 7. Germline CDR1 SEHNR, CDR2 FQNEAQ (reference sequence). The CDR3: CASSLAHGRGDYGYTF. In DNA, the CDR3 is TGTGCCAGCAGCTTAGCGCATGGCAGGGGGGACTATGGCTACACCTTC.

This chain joins TRBV11-3 and TRBJ2-1; D unclear. Germline CDR1 reads SGHNT; CDR2 reads YENEEA. This CDR3 has 11 residues. The germline V and J ends were trimmed by 4 bases and 8 bases, with 6 bases remaining between them. CDR3 sequence (DNA): TGTGCCAGCAGCTCGTCGGATGAGCAGTTCTTC. Residues: CASSSSDEQFF.